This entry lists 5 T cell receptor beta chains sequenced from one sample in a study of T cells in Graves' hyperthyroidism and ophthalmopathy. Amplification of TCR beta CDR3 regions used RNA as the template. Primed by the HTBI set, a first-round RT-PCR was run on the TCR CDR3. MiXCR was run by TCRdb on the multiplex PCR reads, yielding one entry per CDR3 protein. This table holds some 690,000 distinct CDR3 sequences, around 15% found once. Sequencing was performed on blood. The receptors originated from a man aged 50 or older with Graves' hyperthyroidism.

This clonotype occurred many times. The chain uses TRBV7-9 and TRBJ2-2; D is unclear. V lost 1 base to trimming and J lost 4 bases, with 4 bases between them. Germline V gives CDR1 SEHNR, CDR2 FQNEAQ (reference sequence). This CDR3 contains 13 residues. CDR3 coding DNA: TGTGCCAGCAGCTTAGATGGCACCGGGGAGCTGTTTTTT. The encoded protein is CASSLDGTGELFF.

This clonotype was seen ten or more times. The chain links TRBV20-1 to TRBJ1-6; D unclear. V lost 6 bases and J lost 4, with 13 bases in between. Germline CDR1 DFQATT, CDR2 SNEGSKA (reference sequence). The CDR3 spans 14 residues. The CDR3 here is CSAWTGNYNSPLHF. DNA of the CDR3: TGCAGTGCCTGGACGGGAAATTATAATTCACCCCTCCACTTT.

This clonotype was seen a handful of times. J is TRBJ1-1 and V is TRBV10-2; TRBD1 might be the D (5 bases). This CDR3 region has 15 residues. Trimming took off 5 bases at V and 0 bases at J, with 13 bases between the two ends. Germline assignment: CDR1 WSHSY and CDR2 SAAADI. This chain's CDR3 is CASSHGGGVNTEAFF. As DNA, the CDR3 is TGCGCCAGCAGTCACGGGGGGGGGGTGAACACTGAAGCTTTCTTT.

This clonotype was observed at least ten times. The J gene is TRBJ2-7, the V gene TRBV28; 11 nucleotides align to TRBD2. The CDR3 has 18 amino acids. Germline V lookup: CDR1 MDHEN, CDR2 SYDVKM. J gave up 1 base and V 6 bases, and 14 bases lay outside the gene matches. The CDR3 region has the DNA TGTGCCAGCAGCTACCCCCCGTCTAGCGGGAGGAAGTCCTACGAGCAGTACTTC. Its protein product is CASSYPPSSGRKSYEQYF. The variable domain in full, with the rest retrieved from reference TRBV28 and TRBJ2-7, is DVKVTQSSRYLVKRTGEKVFLECVQDMDHENMFWYRQDPGLGLRLIYFSYDVKMKEKGDIPEGYSVSREKKERFSLILESASTNQTSMYLCASSYPPSSGRKSYEQYFGPGTRLTVT.

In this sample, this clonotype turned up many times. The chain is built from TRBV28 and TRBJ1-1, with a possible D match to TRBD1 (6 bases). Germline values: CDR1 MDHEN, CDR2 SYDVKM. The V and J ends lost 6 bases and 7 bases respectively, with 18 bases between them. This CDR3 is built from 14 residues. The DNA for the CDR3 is TGTGCCAGCAGCCCCGGGGGGGGGCATAGTGAAGCTTTCTTT. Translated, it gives CASSPGGGHSEAFF.